The 17 T cell receptor beta chains reported below all come from one sample, sequenced in a study of blood T cell repertoires in COVID-19. Here immunoSEQ multiplex PCR was the method, and the copy in TCRdb shows in-frame clones only, minus some. The sample yields about 220,000 clones, roughly 80% seen once. The sequencing sample was made of peripheral blood. These TCRs come from an older woman with acute or convalescent COVID-19.

The V call is TRBV19, the J call TRBJ1-6; D might be TRBD1 (6 bases). Between the trimmed V and J ends, which lost 5 bases and 11 bases, there was a span of 19 bases. CDR1 and CDR2 (germline): LNHDA, SQIVND (reference sequence). CDR3 size: 15 residues. DNA of the CDR3: TGTGCCAGTAGTGTTGGGGACACCGGTTTGACACCCCTCCACTTT. Encoded protein: CASSVGDTGLTPLHF.

Here the CDR3 DNA reads TGCGCCAGCAGCCCACAGTCTAACTATGGCTACACCTTC. Amino acids: CASSPQSNYGYTF. The V and J genes are TRBV5-1 and TRBJ1-2; no firm D call. The CDR3 totals 13 residues. The V end lost 4 bases, the J end lost 0 bases, and 7 bases lay between the germline ends. Germline V gene sequence: CDR1 SGHRS, CDR2 YFSETQ.

The chain carries TRBV2 and TRBJ2-2; D not resolved. The V end lost 2 bases, the J end lost 4 bases, and 5 bases lay between the germline ends. CDR1 and CDR2 (germline): SNHLY, FYNNEI. The CDR3 contains 13 residues. The DNA for the CDR3 is TGTGCCAGCAGTGAATCTTTCACCGGGGAGCTGTTTTTT. Its protein is CASSESFTGELFF.

The genes are TRBV10-3 and TRBJ2-5; D gene uncertain. V was shortened by 2 bases and J by 5 bases, with 3 bases between the two germline ends. Germline-derived CDR1 and CDR2 are ENHRY and SYGVKD. This CDR3 contains 11 residues. CDR3 DNA: TGTGCCATCAGTGAGGCGGAGACCCAGTACTTC. Its translation is CAISEAETQYF.

The chain couples TRBV7-9 to TRBJ1-2; D is unresolved. V lost 11 bases to trimming and J lost 0 bases, with 19 bases between them. Germline V gene lookup returns CDR1 SEHNR and CDR2 FQNEAQ (reference sequence). The CDR3 consists of 15 residues. CDR3 in DNA: TGTGCCGGCGGGGTGACTGAAACAGCTAACTATGGCTACACCTTC. It yields the protein CAGGVTETANYGYTF.

CDR3 nucleotide sequence: TGTGCCATCAGGGACAACTCCATGAACACTGAAGCTTTCTTT. It specifies CAIRDNSMNTEAFF. V gene TRBV10-3 combines with J gene TRBJ1-1, with D possibly matching TRBD1 (5 bases). The germline V gene encodes CDR1 ENHRY and CDR2 SYGVKD. The CDR3 is 14 amino acids. The V end was cut by 6 bases, the J end by 0 bases, with 11 bases between.

The genes are TRBV7-8 and TRBJ1-1; D perhaps matches TRBD1 (5 bases). The CDR3 has 19 residues. V lost 2 bases to trimming and J lost 1 base, with 23 bases between them. CDR1 and CDR2 (germline): SGHVS, FQNEAQ. In nucleotides, the CDR3 is TGTGCCAGCAGCTTAAGGAGCCGTCGGCAGGGCCTGAGGAACACTGAAGCTTTCTTT. The encoded protein is CASSLRSRRQGLRNTEAFF.

The chain joins TRBV28 to TRBJ1-1, with 9 nucleotides matching TRBD1. After removal of 4 bases from V and 4 bases from J, the junction contained 7 bases not matched to a gene. Per germline, CDR1 MDHEN and CDR2 SYDVKM. The CDR3 runs 15 residues. The CDR3: CASSSGQGSGTEAFF. For the CDR3, the DNA is TGTGCCAGCAGTTCGGGACAGGGATCGGGCACTGAAGCTTTCTTT. Combining the CDR3 with reference TRBV28 and TRBJ1-1 gives the whole variable domain DVKVTQSSRYLVKRTGEKVFLECVQDMDHENMFWYRQDPGLGLRLIYFSYDVKMKEKGDIPEGYSVSREKKERFSLILESASTNQTSMYLCASSSGQGSGTEAFFGQGTRLTVV.

This chain links TRBV3-1 (or the pseudogene TRBV3-2) with TRBJ2-7, with 11 bases lining up with TRBD2. The CDR3 runs to 17 residues. Germline assignment: CDR1 LGHDT and CDR2 YNNKEL (reference sequence). J lost 0 bases, V lost 4 bases, and 8 bases had no gene match. CDR3 bases: TGTGCCAGCAGCCGGGCTAGCGGGGGGTCGAGCTCCTACGAGCAGTACTTC. Amino acid sequence: CASSRASGGSSSYEQYF.

This chain links TRBV6-1 with TRBJ2-7; a possible D gene is TRBD2 (7 bases). CDR1 and CDR2 (germline): MNHNS, SASEGT. CDR3 length: 15 amino acids. V was cut by 3 bases and J by 1 base, with 13 bases left in between. CDR3 DNA: TGTGCCAGCAGTGAGCTTCGGGGGGCTTCCTACGAGCAGTACTTC. Translating gives CASSELRGASYEQYF.

The J gene is TRBJ1-1, the V gene TRBV3-1 (or the pseudogene TRBV3-2); D call uncertain. V was cut by 3 bases and J by 3 bases, with 5 bases left in between. Germline CDR1 and CDR2: LGHDT and YNNKEL (reference sequence). The CDR3 is 12 amino acids. CDR3 nucleotide sequence: TGTGCCAGCAGCCACTCAGACACTGAAGCTTTCTTT. Its translation: CASSHSDTEAFF.

A word on this clone: The same CDR3 is also encoded by other DNA sequences in this sample. This chain links TRBV4-2 with TRBJ1-4; D gene ambiguous. V lost 0 bases and J lost 8, with 7 bases in between. This CDR3 has 13 residues. Germline-derived CDR1 and CDR2 are LGHNA and YNFKEQ. CDR3 in amino acids: CASSQDRGEKLFF. The CDR3 nucleotides read TGTGCCAGCAGCCAAGATCGAGGGGAAAAACTGTTTTTT.

J is TRBJ2-7 and V is TRBV6-6, with 7 bases lining up with TRBD2. Trimming removed 2 bases from V and 10 bases from J; junction bases left unmatched: 11. CDR1 and CDR2 (germline): MNHNY, SVGAGI (reference sequence). This CDR3 is built from 14 residues. CDR3 region: CASSYDIRDYLQYF. CDR3 DNA sequence: TGTGCCAGCAGTTACGACATCCGGGACTACCTTCAGTACTTC.

The rearrangement uses TRBV19 and TRBJ1-5; D gene uncertain. Germline values: CDR1 LNHDA, CDR2 SQIVND (reference sequence). V lost 3 bases, J lost 6 bases, and 3 bases lay in between. This CDR3 region has 11 residues. CDR3 sequence (DNA): TGTGCCAGTAGTATTCTTCAGCCCCAGCATTTT. Translating it yields CASSILQPQHF.

J is TRBJ1-6 and V is TRBV6-5, with unresolved D. V lost 2 bases, J lost 3 bases, and 5 bases lay in between. CDR1 and CDR2 (germline): MNHEY, SVGAGI. The CDR3 has 14 amino acids. Written as DNA, the CDR3 is TGTGCCAGCAGTTACGGCGGCTATAATTCACCCCTCCACTTT. Its protein is CASSYGGYNSPLHF.

The chain couples TRBV6-5 to TRBJ1-2; D not certain. The CDR3 is 13 residues long. V gave up 11 bases and J gave up 5 bases, with 18 bases separating them. Germline lookup yields CDR1 MNHEY and CDR2 SVGAGI. The CDR3 protein is CAARDTEGYGYTF. The DNA for the CDR3 is TGTGCCGCCCGGGATACAGAGGGTTATGGCTACACCTTC.

This clone is a singleton in its sample. The chain uses TRBV6-2 or TRBV6-3 and TRBJ2-5; no definite D call. CDR3 size: 15 residues. Germline lookup yields CDR1 MNHEY and CDR2 SVGEGT. V lost 5 bases, J lost 5 bases, and 18 bases lay in between. CDR3 region: CASSNPPDKMETQYF. The CDR3 coding sequence is TGTGCCAGCAGTAACCCGCCAGACAAGATGGAGACCCAGTACTTC.